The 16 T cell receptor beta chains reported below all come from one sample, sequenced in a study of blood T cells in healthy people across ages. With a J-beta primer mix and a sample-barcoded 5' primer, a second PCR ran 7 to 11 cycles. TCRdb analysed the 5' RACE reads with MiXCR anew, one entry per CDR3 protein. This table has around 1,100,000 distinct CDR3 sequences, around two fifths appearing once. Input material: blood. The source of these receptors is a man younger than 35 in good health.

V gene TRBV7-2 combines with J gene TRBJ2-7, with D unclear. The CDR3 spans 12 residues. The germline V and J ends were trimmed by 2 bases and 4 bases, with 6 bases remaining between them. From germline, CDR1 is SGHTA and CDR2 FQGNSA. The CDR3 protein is CASSLRIYEQYF. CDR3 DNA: TGTGCCAGCAGCTTACGGATTTACGAGCAGTACTTC.

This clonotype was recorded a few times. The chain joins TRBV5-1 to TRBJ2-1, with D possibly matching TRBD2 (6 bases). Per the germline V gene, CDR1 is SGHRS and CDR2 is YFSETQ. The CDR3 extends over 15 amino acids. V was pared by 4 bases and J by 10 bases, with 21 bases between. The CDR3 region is CASSPSAGPMKEQFF. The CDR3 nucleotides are TGCGCCAGCAGCCCAAGTGCGGGACCAATGAAGGAGCAGTTCTTC.

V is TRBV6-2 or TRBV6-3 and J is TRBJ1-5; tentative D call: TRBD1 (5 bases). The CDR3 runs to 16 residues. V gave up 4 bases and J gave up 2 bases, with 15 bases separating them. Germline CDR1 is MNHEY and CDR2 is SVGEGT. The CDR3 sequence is CASSSHQGWGNQPQHF. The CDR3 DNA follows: TGTGCCAGCAGTTCTCATCAGGGATGGGGCAATCAGCCCCAGCATTTT.

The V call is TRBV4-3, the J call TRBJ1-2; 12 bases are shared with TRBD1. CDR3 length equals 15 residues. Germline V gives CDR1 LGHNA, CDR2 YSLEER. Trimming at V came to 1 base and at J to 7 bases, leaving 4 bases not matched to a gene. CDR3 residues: CASSQVGTGGSGYTF. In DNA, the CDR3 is TGCGCCAGCAGCCAAGTAGGGACAGGGGGCTCTGGCTACACCTTC.

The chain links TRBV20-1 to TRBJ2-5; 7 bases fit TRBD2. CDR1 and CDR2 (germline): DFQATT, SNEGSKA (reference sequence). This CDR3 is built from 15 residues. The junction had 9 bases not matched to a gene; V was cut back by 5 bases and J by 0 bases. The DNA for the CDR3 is TGCAGTGCTGGAACTAGCGAGACCAACCAAGAGACCCAGTACTTC. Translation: CSAGTSETNQETQYF.

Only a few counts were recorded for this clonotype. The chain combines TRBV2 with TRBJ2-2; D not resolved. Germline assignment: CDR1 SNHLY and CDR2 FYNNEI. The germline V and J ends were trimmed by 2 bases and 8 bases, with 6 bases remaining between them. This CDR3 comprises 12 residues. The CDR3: CASSESLGELFF. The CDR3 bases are TGTGCCAGCAGTGAATCTCTGGGGGAGCTGTTTTTT.

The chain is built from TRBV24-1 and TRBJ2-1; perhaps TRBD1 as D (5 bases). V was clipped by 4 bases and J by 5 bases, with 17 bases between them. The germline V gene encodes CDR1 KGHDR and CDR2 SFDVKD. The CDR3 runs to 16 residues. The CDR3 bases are TGTGCCACCAGTGACCAAACAGGCCCCGTCAACAATGAGCAGTTCTTC. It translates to CATSDQTGPVNNEQFF.

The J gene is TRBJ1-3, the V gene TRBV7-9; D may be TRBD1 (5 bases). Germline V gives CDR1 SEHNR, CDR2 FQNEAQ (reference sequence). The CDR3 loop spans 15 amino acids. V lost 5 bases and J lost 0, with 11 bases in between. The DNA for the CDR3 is TGTGCCAGCAGCCGGGACGGCACCTCTGGAAACACCATATATTTT. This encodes CASSRDGTSGNTIYF.

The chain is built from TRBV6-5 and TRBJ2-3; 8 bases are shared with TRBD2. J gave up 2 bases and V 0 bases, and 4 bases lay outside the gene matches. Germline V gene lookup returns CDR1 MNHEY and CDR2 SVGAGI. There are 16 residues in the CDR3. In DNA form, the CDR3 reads TGTGCCAGCAGTTACTCCCCGGGAGGGTACACAGATACGCAGTATTTT. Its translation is CASSYSPGGYTDTQYF.

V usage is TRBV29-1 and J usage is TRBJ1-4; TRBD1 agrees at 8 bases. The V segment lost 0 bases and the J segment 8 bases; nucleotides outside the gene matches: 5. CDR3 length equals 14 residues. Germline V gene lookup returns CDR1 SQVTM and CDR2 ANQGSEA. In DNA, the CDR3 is TGCAGCGTTGAAGACACGGACAGGGACGAAAAACTGTTTTTT. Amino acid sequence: CSVEDTDRDEKLFF.

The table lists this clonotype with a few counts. CDR3: CASSYGGQSYEQYF. The CDR3 DNA is TGTGCCAGCAGTTACGGGGGACAGTCTTACGAGCAGTACTTC. This chain links TRBV6-2 or TRBV6-3 with TRBJ2-7; 7 bases map to TRBD1. This CDR3 region has 14 residues. V shed 2 bases and J 4 bases; nucleotides not matched to a gene: 5. Per germline, CDR1 MNHEY and CDR2 SVGEGT.

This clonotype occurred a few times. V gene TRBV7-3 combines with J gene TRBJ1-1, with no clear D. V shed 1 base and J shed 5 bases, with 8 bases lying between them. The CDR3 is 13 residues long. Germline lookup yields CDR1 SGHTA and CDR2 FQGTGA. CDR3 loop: CASSLNRRTEAFF. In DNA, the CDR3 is TGTGCCAGCAGCTTAAATAGGAGGACTGAAGCTTTCTTT.

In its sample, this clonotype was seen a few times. CDR3 protein: CASSRDGLYEQYF. The CDR3 DNA reads as TGTGCCAGCAGCAGGGACGGATTGTACGAGCAGTACTTC. This chain connects TRBV2 to TRBJ2-7; either TRBD1 or TRBD2 may supply D (5 bases each). Germline loops: CDR1 SNHLY, CDR2 FYNNEI. V lost 6 bases and J lost 4, with 13 bases in between. The length of the CDR3 is 13 residues.

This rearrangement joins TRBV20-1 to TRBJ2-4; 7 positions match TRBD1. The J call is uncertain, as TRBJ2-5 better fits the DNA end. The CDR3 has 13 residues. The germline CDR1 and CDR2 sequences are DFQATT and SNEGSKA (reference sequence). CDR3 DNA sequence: TGCAGTGCCGTTGCACAGGGGCAACGGACCCAGTACTTC. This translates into CSAVAQGQRTQYF.

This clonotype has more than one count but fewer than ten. CDR3 residues: CASSFRQNRRGGYGYTF. CDR3 DNA sequence: TGTGCCAGCAGTTTTCGCCAAAACCGAAGAGGAGGCTATGGCTACACCTTC. V gene TRBV12-3 or TRBV12-4 combines with J gene TRBJ1-2; D unclear. V was pared by 3 bases and J by 4 bases, with 21 bases between. The CDR3 contains 17 residues.

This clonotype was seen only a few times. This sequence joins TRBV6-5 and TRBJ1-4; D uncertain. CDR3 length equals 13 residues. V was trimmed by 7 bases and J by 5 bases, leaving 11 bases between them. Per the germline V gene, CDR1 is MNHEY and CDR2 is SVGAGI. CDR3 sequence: CASTYRLNEKLFF. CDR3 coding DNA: TGTGCCAGCACCTACCGGCTCAATGAAAAACTGTTTTTT.